These 6 T cell receptor beta chains originate from one sample sequenced in a study of CD8 T cells in Susac syndrome. RNA in amounts of about 0.45 to 1 ug was reverse transcribed with random hexamers. Via MiXCR, TCRdb re-called the immunoSEQ multiplex PCR reads, giving one row per CDR3 protein. Among roughly 200,000 distinct CDR3 sequences listed, about 95% were seen once. The sequencing sample was made of CD8+ T cells from PBMCs. These receptors were taken from a human donor with multiple sclerosis.

This chain links TRBV6-5 with TRBJ2-6; perhaps TRBD1 as D (6 bases). Per germline, CDR1 MNHEY and CDR2 SVGAGI. The CDR3 covers 14 residues. Deletions cut 8 bases from V and 1 base from J, with 9 bases between. CDR3: CASGTGSGANVLTF. The DNA of the CDR3 is TGTGCCAGCGGAACAGGGTCTGGGGCCAACGTCCTGACTTTC.

This chain links TRBV15 with TRBJ2-7; D is undetermined. The CDR3 covers 15 residues. The germline V and J ends were trimmed by 0 bases and 4 bases, with 13 bases remaining between them. Per germline, CDR1 LNHNV and CDR2 YYDKDF (reference sequence). The CDR3 here is CATSRDWKAPYEQYF. CDR3 bases: TGTGCCACCAGCAGAGATTGGAAGGCCCCGTACGAGCAGTACTTC.

The J gene is TRBJ2-3, the V gene TRBV28; D not resolved. V lost 5 bases and J 0 bases, leaving 6 bases between the germline ends. Germline CDR1 MDHEN, CDR2 SYDVKM. CDR3 length: 13 amino acids. The CDR3 coding sequence is TGTGCCAGCAGTCAGTTTAGCACAGATACGCAGTATTTT. Translation gives CASSQFSTDTQYF.

V and J are TRBV30 and TRBJ2-7; 7 positions agree with TRBD2. CDR3 length equals 14 residues. The ends lost 5 bases at V and 0 bases at J; junction bases unmatched: 7. Germline values: CDR1 GTSNPN, CDR2 SVGIG (reference sequence). This chain's CDR3 is CAWSPGLSSYEQYF. CDR3 sequence (DNA): TGTGCCTGGTCACCGGGACTATCCTCCTACGAGCAGTACTTC.

The rearrangement joins TRBV13 to TRBJ2-7, with D perhaps being TRBD1 or TRBD2 (5 bases each). The CDR3 runs to 14 residues. CDR1 is PRHDT, CDR2 FYEKMQ, per germline (reference sequence). V was cut by 4 bases and J by 7 bases, with 17 bases left in between. CDR3 region: CASSSTGAPGEQYF. Here the CDR3 DNA reads TGTGCCAGCAGCTCTACCGGGGCACCGGGGGAGCAGTACTTC.

The V and J genes are TRBV23-1 and TRBJ1-1; D may be TRBD1 (5 bases). TRBV23-1 is marked as an open reading frame, function uncertain. V dropped 2 bases and J dropped 4 bases, with 17 bases sitting between them. This CDR3 is built from 16 residues. In DNA, the CDR3 is TGCGCCAGCAGTCAACCCCCGACTGGCGGGACCACTGAAGCTTTCTTT. This gives the protein CASSQPPTGGTTEAFF.